This T cell receptor (beta chain) stems from a study of T cells in Graves' hyperthyroidism and ophthalmopathy. Study as a whole: At the time of initial diagnosis and before any treatment, peripheral blood was collected.

The germline V gene encodes CDR1 SGDLS and CDR2 YYNGEE. The CDR3 has 18 amino acids. Trimming took 4 bases from V and 0 from J; bases not matched to a gene: 12. The investigators amplified TCR beta CDR3 regions from RNA transcripts. With the HTBI primer set, the TCR CDR3 went through a first round of RT-PCR. TCRdb processed the multiplex PCR reads anew with MiXCR; each CDR3 protein has one entry. The sample has a few hundred thousand distinct CDR3 sequences, 15% to 19% seen once; the top ten hold about 14%. The clonotype comes from a woman under 30 with Graves' hyperthyroidism. Specimen: blood. The chain is built from TRBV9 and TRBJ2-1; 8 positions match TRBD2. The CDR3 loop reads CASSTRGGLPSSYNEQFF. The CDR3 nucleotides are TGTGCCAGCAGCACACGCGGGGGGCTCCCGAGCTCCTACAATGAGCAGTTCTTC.